Listed below are T cell receptor beta chains from one sample, sequenced in a study of early T cells in non-severe SARS-CoV-2 infection. TCRdb independently ran MiXCR on the 5' RACE reads; one entry per CDR3 protein. The sample holds 55,000 to 65,000 distinct CDR3 sequences, approximately 12% seen once. Sequences were obtained from whole blood. These receptors originate from an adult who was a healthcare worker with PCR-confirmed SARS-CoV-2 infection or an uninfected control (not recorded which). Each CDR3 is given with its conserved first and last residue.

v_call	j_call	cdr3_aa
TRBV29-1	TRBJ2-2	CSVEGSTNTGELFF
TRBV13	TRBJ2-3	CASSLYGDRQYF
TRBV12-3/TRBV12-4	TRBJ2-1	CASSLVGGKGEQFF
TRBV19	TRBJ1-5	CASSIVSGQGYQPQHF
TRBV19	TRBJ1-5	CASSTGQGEKPQHF
TRBV2	TRBJ1-1	CASSPIGTFAIFF
TRBV19	TRBJ1-1	CASSIVGFEENTEAFF
TRBV10-3	TRBJ2-5	CAISESGSQETQYF
TRBV10-3	TRBJ1-3	CAISVDSSGNTIYF
TRBV29-1	TRBJ1-2	CSVAVAGYGYTF
TRBV11-2	TRBJ2-7	CASSLVGGTGLYEQYF
TRBV7-2	TRBJ2-1	CASSLVSGTTYNEQFF
TRBV7-9	TRBJ1-4	CASTDRNEKLFF
TRBV7-6	TRBJ1-6	CASSLGVGTGLGVSPLHF
TRBV24-1	TRBJ1-5	CATSDGTGSYQPQHF
TRBV20-1	TRBJ2-1	CSASIGTGVSNEQFF
TRBV21-1	TRBJ2-1	CASSGQNNEQFF